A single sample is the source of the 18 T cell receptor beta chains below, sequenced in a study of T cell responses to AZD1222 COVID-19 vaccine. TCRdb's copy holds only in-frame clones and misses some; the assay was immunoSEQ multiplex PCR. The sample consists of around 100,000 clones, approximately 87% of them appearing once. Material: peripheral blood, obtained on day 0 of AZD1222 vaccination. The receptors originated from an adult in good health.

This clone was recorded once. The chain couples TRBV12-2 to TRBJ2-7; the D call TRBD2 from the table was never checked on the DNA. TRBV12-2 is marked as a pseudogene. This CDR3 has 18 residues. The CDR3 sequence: CASRLDLGLGTSVYEQYF. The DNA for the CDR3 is TGTGCAAGTCGCTTAGATTTGGGTTTGGGGACTAGCGTCTACGAGCAGTACTTC.

The CDR3 sequence is CASSLPSGEQYF. The CDR3 DNA reads TGCGCCAGCAGCTTGCCTAGCGGGGAGCAGTACTTC. V is TRBV5-1 and J is TRBJ2-7, with TRBD2 matching 8 bases. V trimming: 1 base; J trimming: 7 bases; junction bases outside the gene matches: 1. The CDR3 totals 12 residues. Germline lookup yields CDR1 SGHRS and CDR2 YFSETQ.

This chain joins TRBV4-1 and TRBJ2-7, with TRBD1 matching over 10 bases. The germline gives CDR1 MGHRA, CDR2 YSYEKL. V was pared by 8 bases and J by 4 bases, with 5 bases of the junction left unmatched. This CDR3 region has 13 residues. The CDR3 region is CASSWDRGYEQYF. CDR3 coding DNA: TGCGCCAGCTCGTGGGACAGGGGTTACGAGCAGTACTTC.

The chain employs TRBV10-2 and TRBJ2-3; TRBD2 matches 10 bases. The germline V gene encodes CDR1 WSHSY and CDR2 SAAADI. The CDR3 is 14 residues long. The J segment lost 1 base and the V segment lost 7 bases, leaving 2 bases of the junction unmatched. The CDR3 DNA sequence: TGCGCCAGCAACCTAGCGGGGGGCACAGATACGCAGTATTTT. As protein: CASNLAGGTDTQYF.

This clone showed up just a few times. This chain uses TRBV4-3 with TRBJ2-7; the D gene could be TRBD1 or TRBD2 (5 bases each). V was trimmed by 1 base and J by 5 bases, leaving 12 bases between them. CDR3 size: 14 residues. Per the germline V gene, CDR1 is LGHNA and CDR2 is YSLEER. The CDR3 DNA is TGCGCCAGCAGCCAAGTGCGAGGGGCCGACGAGCAGTACTTC. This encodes CASSQVRGADEQYF.

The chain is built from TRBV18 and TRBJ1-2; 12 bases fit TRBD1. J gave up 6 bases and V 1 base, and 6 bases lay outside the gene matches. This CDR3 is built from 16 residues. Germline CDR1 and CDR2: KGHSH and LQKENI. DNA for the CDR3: TGTGCCAGCTCACCACTAGGGACAGGGGGCAGAGATGGCTACACCTTC. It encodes CASSPLGTGGRDGYTF.

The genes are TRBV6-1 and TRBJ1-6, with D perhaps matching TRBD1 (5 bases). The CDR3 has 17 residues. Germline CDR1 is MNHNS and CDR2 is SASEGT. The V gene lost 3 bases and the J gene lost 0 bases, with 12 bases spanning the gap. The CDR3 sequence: CASSEGRVSSYNSPLHF. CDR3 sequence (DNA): TGTGCCAGCAGTGAGGGACGCGTTAGCTCCTATAATTCACCCCTCCACTTT.

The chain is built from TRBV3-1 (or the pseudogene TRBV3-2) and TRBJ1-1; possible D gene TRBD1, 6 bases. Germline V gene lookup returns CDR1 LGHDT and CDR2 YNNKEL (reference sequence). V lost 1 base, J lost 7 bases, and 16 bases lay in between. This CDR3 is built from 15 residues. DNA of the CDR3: TGTGCCAGCAGCCAAGTCCCGGGGGGCCGAGATGAAGCTTTCTTT. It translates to CASSQVPGGRDEAFF.

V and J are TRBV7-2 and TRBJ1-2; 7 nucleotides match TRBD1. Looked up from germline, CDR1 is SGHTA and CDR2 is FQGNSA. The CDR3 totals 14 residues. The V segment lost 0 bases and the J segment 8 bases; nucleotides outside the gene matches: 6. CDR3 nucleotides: TGTGCCAGCAGCTTAGCAACAGGGGTGTCGGGCTACACCTTC. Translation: CASSLATGVSGYTF. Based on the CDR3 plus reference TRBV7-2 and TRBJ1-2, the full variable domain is GAGVSQSPSNKVTEKGKDVELRCDPISGHTALYWYRQSLGQGLEFLIYFQGNSAPDKSGLPSDRFSAERTGGSVSTLTIQRTQQEDSAVYLCASSLATGVSGYTFGSGTRLTVV.

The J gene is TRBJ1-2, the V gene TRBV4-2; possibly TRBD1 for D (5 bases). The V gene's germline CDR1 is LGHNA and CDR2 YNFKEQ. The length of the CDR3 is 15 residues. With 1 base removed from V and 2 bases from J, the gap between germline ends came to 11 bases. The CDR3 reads CASSQASGSNYGYTF. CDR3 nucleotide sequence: TGTGCCAGCAGCCAAGCTTCAGGGTCCAACTATGGCTACACCTTC.

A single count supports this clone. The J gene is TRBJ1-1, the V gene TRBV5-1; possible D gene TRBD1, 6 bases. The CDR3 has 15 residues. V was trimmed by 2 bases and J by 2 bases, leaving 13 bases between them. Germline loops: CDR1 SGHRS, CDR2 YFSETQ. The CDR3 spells CASSLGGPGNTEAFF. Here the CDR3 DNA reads TGCGCCAGCAGCTTAGGGGGGCCTGGAAACACTGAAGCTTTCTTT.

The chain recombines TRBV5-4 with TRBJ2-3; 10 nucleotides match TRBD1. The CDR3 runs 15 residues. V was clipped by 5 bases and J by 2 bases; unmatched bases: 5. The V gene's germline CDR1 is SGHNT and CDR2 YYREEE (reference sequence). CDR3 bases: TGTGCCAGCAGACTGGACAGGGGGTACACAGATACGCAGTATTTT. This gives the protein CASRLDRGYTDTQYF.

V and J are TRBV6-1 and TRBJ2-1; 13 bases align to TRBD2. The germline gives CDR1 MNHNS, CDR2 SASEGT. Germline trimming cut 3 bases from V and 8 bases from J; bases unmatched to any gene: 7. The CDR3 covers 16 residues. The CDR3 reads CASSDGRTSGSYEQFF. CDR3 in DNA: TGTGCCAGCAGTGACGGGCGGACTAGCGGGAGCTATGAGCAGTTCTTC.

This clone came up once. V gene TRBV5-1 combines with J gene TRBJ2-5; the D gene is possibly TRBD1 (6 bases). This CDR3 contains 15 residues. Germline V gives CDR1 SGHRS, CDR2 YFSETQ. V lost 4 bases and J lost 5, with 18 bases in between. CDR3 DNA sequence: TGCGCCAGCAGCCCCTCGGTAGGGGGTGGGGAGACCCAGTACTTC. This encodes CASSPSVGGGETQYF.

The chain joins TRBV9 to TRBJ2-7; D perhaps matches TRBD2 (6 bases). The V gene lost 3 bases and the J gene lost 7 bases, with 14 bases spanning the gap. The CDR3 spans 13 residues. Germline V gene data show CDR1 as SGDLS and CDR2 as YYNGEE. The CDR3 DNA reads TGTGCCAGCAGCGCGCTAGCGACGGGGGAGCAGTACTTC. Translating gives CASSALATGEQYF.

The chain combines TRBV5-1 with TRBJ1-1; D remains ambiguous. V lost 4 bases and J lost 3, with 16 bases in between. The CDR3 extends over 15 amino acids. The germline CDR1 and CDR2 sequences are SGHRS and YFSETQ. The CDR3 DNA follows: TGCGCCAGCAGCCTCTCCGATGGGGTCGACACTGAAGCTTTCTTT. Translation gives CASSLSDGVDTEAFF.

The CDR3 region is CASSPGTTGTEAFF. The DNA of the CDR3 is TGTGCCAGCTCACCAGGAACCACCGGCACTGAAGCTTTCTTT. The chain employs TRBV18 and TRBJ1-1; D unresolved. V lost 2 bases, J lost 4 bases, and 11 bases lay in between. Germline CDR1 and CDR2: KGHSH and LQKENI. This CDR3 region has 14 residues. The whole variable domain, remainder taken from reference TRBV18 and TRBJ1-1, is NAGVMQNPRHLVRRRGQEARLRCSPMKGHSHVYWYRQLPEEGLKFMVYLQKENIIDESGMPKERFSAEFPKEGPSILRIQQVVRGDSAAYFCASSPGTTGTEAFFGQGTRLTVV.

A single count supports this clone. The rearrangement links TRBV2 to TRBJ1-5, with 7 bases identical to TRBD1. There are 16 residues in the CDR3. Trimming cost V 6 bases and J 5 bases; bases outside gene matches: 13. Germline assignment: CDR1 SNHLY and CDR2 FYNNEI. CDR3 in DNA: TGTGCCAGCAGCGACCAGACAGGGAATAGGGATCAGCCCCAGCATTTT. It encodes CASSDQTGNRDQPQHF.